Presented here are 25 T cell receptor beta chains from one specimen sequenced in a study of long-term antiretroviral therapy in people with HIV. The assay, immunoSEQ v3.0, was run at survey level. Method: immunoSEQ multiplex PCR; TCRdb's copy keeps in-frame clones and lacks some. The sample contains around 20,000 clones, roughly 80% of which appear only once. The material was unsorted PBMCs, obtained approximately 4 years after starting antiretroviral therapy. These receptors were taken from a man aged 18 to 29 with HIV.

The chain links TRBV5-1 to TRBJ2-5, with 11 nucleotides matching TRBD1. CDR1 SGHRS and CDR2 YFSETQ come from the germline V gene. With 4 bases clipped from V and 0 bases from J, the junction kept 5 bases outside the gene matches. The CDR3 sequence is 16 residues long. The CDR3 region is CASSGGTGGYQETQYF. The CDR3, as DNA: TGCGCCAGCAGCGGGGGGACAGGGGGTTACCAAGAGACCCAGTACTTC. The complete variable domain, with remaining parts taken from reference TRBV5-1 and TRBJ2-5, reads KAGVTQTPRYLIKTRGQQVTLSCSPISGHRSVSWYQQTPGQGLQFLFEYFSETQRNKGNFPGRFSGRQFSNSRSEMNVSTLELGDSALYLCASSGGTGGYQETQYFGPGTRLLVL.

The sample holds one count of this clone. The chain has TRBV6-1 and TRBJ2-2, with 10 positions matching TRBD2. Losses at the gene ends were 0 bases for V and 5 bases for J; bases not matched to a gene: 0. This CDR3 spans 15 amino acids. CDR1 and CDR2 from the germline V gene are MNHNS and SASEGT. CDR3 loop: CASSEASGGTGELFF. In nucleotides, the CDR3 is TGTGCCAGCAGTGAAGCTAGCGGGGGGACCGGGGAGCTGTTTTTT.

This rearrangement joins TRBV5-1 to TRBJ2-3, with 8 bases identical to TRBD2. Trimming cost V 0 bases and J 0 bases; bases outside gene matches: 3. Germline assignment: CDR1 SGHRS and CDR2 YFSETQ. The CDR3 runs 16 residues. The CDR3 nucleotides read TGCGCCAGCAGCTTGGTTACGGGGGGGAGCACAGATACGCAGTATTTT. It is translated as CASSLVTGGSTDTQYF.

This sequence joins TRBV13 and TRBJ2-1, with 14 bases fitting TRBD2. This CDR3 is built from 15 residues. The V gene end was trimmed by 5 bases and the J gene end by 7 bases; junction bases not matched to a gene: 4. Germline values: CDR1 PRHDT, CDR2 FYEKMQ (reference sequence). The CDR3 bases are TGTGCCAGCAGCCAGGGGACTAGCGGGGGAAATGAGCAGTTCTTC. Residues: CASSQGTSGGNEQFF.

The chain has TRBV7-9 and TRBJ2-1, with TRBD2 identical over 8 bases. In germline, CDR1 is SEHNR, CDR2 FQNEAQ (reference sequence). The length of the CDR3 is 15 residues. V gave up 5 bases and J gave up 0 bases; unmatched junction bases: 3. CDR3 bases: TGTGCCAGCAGCCAACTAGCGGCCTCCTACAATGAGCAGTTCTTC. Encoded protein: CASSQLAASYNEQFF.

This clone was detected once. The V call is TRBV7-2, the J call TRBJ1-5; TRBD1 matches at 7 bases. This CDR3 is 16 amino acids long. Germline V lookup: CDR1 SGHTA, CDR2 FQGNSA. The V segment lost 5 bases and the J segment 2 bases; nucleotides outside the gene matches: 9. The CDR3 sequence: CASSKRQGEGNQPQHF. The CDR3 nucleotides are TGTGCCAGCAGCAAGAGACAGGGAGAGGGCAATCAGCCCCAGCATTTT.

This clone has more than one count but fewer than ten. The genes are TRBV4-2 and TRBJ1-1; TRBD1 matches 10 bases. The CDR3 consists of 15 residues. Trimming at V came to 4 bases and at J to 5 bases, leaving 7 bases not matched to a gene. Germline V gene lookup returns CDR1 LGHNA and CDR2 YNFKEQ. The CDR3 protein is CASSPGQGEDTEAFF. Here the CDR3 DNA reads TGTGCCAGCAGCCCCGGACAGGGGGAAGATACTGAAGCTTTCTTT.

J is TRBJ2-6 and V is TRBV2; D gene ambiguous. Germline CDR1 is SNHLY and CDR2 is FYNNEI. The CDR3 runs 14 residues. Trimming stripped 4 bases from V and 2 bases from J, with 6 bases between. The CDR3 nucleotides read TGTGCCAGCAGTGCACGGGCTGGGGCCAACGTCCTGACTTTC. This encodes CASSARAGANVLTF. The full variable domain, its missing parts supplied by reference TRBV2 and TRBJ2-6, is EPEVTQTPSHQVTQMGQEVILRCVPISNHLYFYWYRQILGQKVEFLVSFYNNEISEKSEIFDDQFSVERPDGSNFTLKIRSTKLEDSAMYFCASSARAGANVLTFGAGSRLTVL.

The chain recombines TRBV18 with TRBJ1-1; D unresolved. Trimming took off 2 bases at V and 7 bases at J, with 14 bases between the two ends. CDR1 is KGHSH and CDR2 is LQKENI in the germline V gene. The CDR3 has 14 amino acids. The CDR3 DNA sequence: TGTGCCAGCTCACCAGGTCGGGATCGCTTTGAAGCTTTCTTT. It codes for CASSPGRDRFEAFF.

This chain links TRBV4-2 with TRBJ1-2, with 10 bases identical to TRBD1. The CDR3 sequence is 13 residues long. V was pared by 3 bases and J by 10 bases, with 5 bases of the junction left unmatched. CDR1 and CDR2 (germline): LGHNA, YNFKEQ. CDR3: CASSQGTGVDYTF. CDR3 nucleotides: TGTGCCAGCAGCCAGGGGACAGGGGTCGACTACACCTTC.

This chain connects TRBV23-1 to TRBJ2-1; a possible D gene is TRBD1 (5 bases). TRBV23-1 is labeled an ORF, and its function is uncertain. The CDR3 runs to 15 residues. Deletions cut 3 bases from V and 2 bases from J, with 11 bases between. CDR3 amino acids: CASSHSQGTYNEQFF. The CDR3 DNA follows: TGCGCCAGCAGTCATTCCCAGGGTACCTACAATGAGCAGTTCTTC.

The genes are TRBV5-1 and TRBJ2-1; 7 bases are shared with TRBD1. Germline CDR1 and CDR2: SGHRS and YFSETQ. The CDR3 runs 14 residues. The V segment lost 7 bases and the J segment 6 bases; nucleotides outside the gene matches: 10. The DNA for the CDR3 is TGCGCCAGCTGCGCGACAGGGTACAGCAATGAGCAGTTCTTC. Translated: CASCATGYSNEQFF.

V gene TRBV5-1 combines with J gene TRBJ2-5; maybe TRBD2 (6 bases). Germline assignment: CDR1 SGHRS and CDR2 YFSETQ. Trimming pared 4 bases from V and 1 base from J, leaving 11 bases between. This CDR3 contains 14 residues. The CDR3 loop is CASSQAGLQETQYF. The CDR3 nucleotides are TGCGCCAGCAGCCAAGCGGGCCTCCAAGAGACCCAGTACTTC.

The chain links TRBV7-9 to TRBJ2-6; D is unresolved. CDR3 size: 15 residues. Germline V gene sequence: CDR1 SEHNR, CDR2 FQNEAQ (reference sequence). Trimming pared 1 base from V and 0 bases from J, leaving 4 bases between. The CDR3 region has the DNA TGTGCCAGCAGCTTAGATGGCTCTGGGGCCAACGTCCTGACTTTC. The encoded protein is CASSLDGSGANVLTF.

The V and J genes are TRBV5-1 and TRBJ2-3; a weak D match, TRBD2 (6 bases). The CDR3 loop spans 12 amino acids. Germline-derived CDR1 and CDR2 are SGHRS and YFSETQ. V was cut by 0 bases and J by 8 bases, with 7 bases left in between. Here the CDR3 DNA reads TGCGCCAGCAGCTTGGTCGGGGGTACGCAGTATTTT. Translation gives CASSLVGGTQYF.

The gene calls are TRBV6-1 and TRBJ1-4; 8 bases line up with TRBD1. V dropped 5 bases and J dropped 6; count of bases not matched to a gene: 5. Per germline, CDR1 MNHNS and CDR2 SASEGT. The CDR3 length is 14 residues. The CDR3 DNA reads as TGTGCCAGCAGTTCGACGGACAGGGATGAAAAACTGTTTTTT. It encodes CASSSTDRDEKLFF.

This clone was counted once. V is TRBV19 and J is TRBJ1-3; D not resolved. Per the germline V gene, CDR1 is LNHDA and CDR2 is SQIVND (reference sequence). Between the trimmed V and J ends, which lost 9 bases and 0 bases, there was a span of 12 bases. The CDR3 loop spans 14 amino acids. The CDR3: CASTSGGSGNTIYF. As DNA, the CDR3 is TGTGCCAGCACCTCAGGAGGCTCTGGAAACACCATATATTTT.

J is TRBJ1-4 and V is TRBV7-2, with a weak D call TRBD1 (6 bases). V was clipped by 5 bases and J by 4 bases, with 8 bases between them. This CDR3 has 13 amino acids. Germline CDR1 SGHTA, CDR2 FQGNSA. The CDR3 region has the DNA TGTGCCAGCAGCGACAGGCGTAATGAAAAACTGTTTTTT. Its translation: CASSDRRNEKLFF.

V gene TRBV2 combines with J gene TRBJ1-2, with D unclear. V lost 3 bases and J 4 bases, leaving 9 bases between the germline ends. The V gene's germline CDR1 is SNHLY and CDR2 FYNNEI. CDR3 length: 13 residues. CDR3 nucleotide sequence: TGTGCCAGCAGTGATCTAGGAACCTATGGCTACACCTTC. This encodes CASSDLGTYGYTF.

This clone has just a few counts. The chain links TRBV28 to TRBJ2-6; the D is unclear. Germline assignment: CDR1 MDHEN and CDR2 SYDVKM. The CDR3 runs to 13 residues. Trimming left V 5 bases short and J 4 bases short, with 6 bases between. CDR3 coding DNA: TGTGCCAGCAGTCATCGGGGGGCCAACGTCCTGACTTTC. The encoded protein is CASSHRGANVLTF.

This clone has a handful of counts. The gene calls are TRBV7-9 and TRBJ2-7; D perhaps matches TRBD1 (5 bases). Germline V CDR1 and CDR2: SEHNR, FQNEAQ (reference sequence). V was cut by 0 bases and J by 0 bases, with 9 bases left in between. The CDR3 runs to 15 residues. In DNA, the CDR3 is TGTGCCAGCAGCTTAGCTCAGACAGCCTCCTACGAGCAGTACTTC. It specifies CASSLAQTASYEQYF.

The chain combines TRBV11-3 with TRBJ2-3; 10 nucleotides line up with TRBD2. The CDR3 sequence is 18 residues long. The trim removed 1 base at V and 0 bases at J, leaving 7 bases unmatched. CDR1 is SGHNT and CDR2 is YENEEA in the germline V gene. CDR3 region: CASSLGQTSGPSTDTQYF. CDR3 in DNA: TGTGCCAGCAGCTTAGGCCAGACTAGCGGGCCGAGCACAGATACGCAGTATTTT.

This chain joins TRBV4-2 and TRBJ1-4; D gene ambiguous. The CDR3 extends over 12 amino acids. V was pared by 0 bases and J by 8 bases, with 4 bases between. CDR1 is LGHNA, CDR2 YNFKEQ, per germline. CDR3 sequence: CASSQDEEKLFF. Written as DNA, the CDR3 is TGTGCCAGCAGCCAAGATGAAGAAAAACTGTTTTTT.

This clone showed up just once. The chain recombines TRBV6-1 with TRBJ1-2; D might be TRBD1 (6 bases). Germline V gene data show CDR1 as MNHNS and CDR2 as SASEGT. There are 14 residues in the CDR3. V was shortened by 5 bases and J by 3 bases, with 13 bases between the two germline ends. In DNA, the CDR3 is TGTGCCAGCAGTCTGTGGGGGGCCGACTATGGCTACACCTTC. This sequence encodes CASSLWGADYGYTF.

This chain connects TRBV5-1 to TRBJ2-2; possibly TRBD1 for D (5 bases). The CDR3 consists of 12 residues. V lost 7 bases and J 7 bases, leaving 11 bases between the germline ends. Germline assignment: CDR1 SGHRS and CDR2 YFSETQ. CDR3 loop: CASRRVNGELFF. In DNA form, the CDR3 reads TGCGCCAGCCGCAGGGTTAACGGGGAGCTGTTTTTT.